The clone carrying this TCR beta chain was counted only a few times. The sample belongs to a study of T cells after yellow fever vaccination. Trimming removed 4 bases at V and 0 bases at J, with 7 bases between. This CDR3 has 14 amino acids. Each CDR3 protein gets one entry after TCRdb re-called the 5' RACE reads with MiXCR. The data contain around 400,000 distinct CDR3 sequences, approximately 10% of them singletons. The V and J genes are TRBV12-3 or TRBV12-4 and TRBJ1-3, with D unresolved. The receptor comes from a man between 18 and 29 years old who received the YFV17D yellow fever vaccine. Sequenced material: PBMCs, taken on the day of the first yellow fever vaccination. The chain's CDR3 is CASSSSTSGNTIYF. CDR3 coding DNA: TGTGCCAGCAGTTCCTCGACCTCTGGAAACACCATATATTTT.